Below, 20 T cell receptor beta chains from the same sample are listed, as sequenced in a study of CD8 T cells in ankylosing spondylitis. TCRdb ran MiXCR on the 5' RACE reads and lists one entry per CDR3 protein. The sample records approximately 150,000 distinct CDR3 sequences, around a tenth being singletons. Sequenced sample: blood, either unsorted or a sorted T cell fraction (not recorded which). The receptors stem from a female donor with ankylosing spondylitis or in good health (not recorded which).

The table lists this clonotype with a few counts. J is TRBJ1-1 and V is TRBV6-1; D uncertain. Trimming left V 2 bases short and J 2 bases short, with 9 bases between. CDR1 is MNHNS and CDR2 is SASEGT in the germline V gene. The CDR3 consists of 14 residues. The CDR3 DNA reads as TGTGCCAGCAGTGAATACCAGAAAAACACTGAAGCTTTCTTT. It codes for CASSEYQKNTEAFF.

This clonotype was counted at least ten times. This rearrangement joins TRBV2 to TRBJ2-1, with D uncertain. V lost 6 bases to trimming and J lost 2 bases, with 11 bases between them. This CDR3 comprises 14 residues. Germline CDR1 reads SNHLY; CDR2 reads FYNNEI. DNA for the CDR3: TGTGCCAGCAGAGTGGAAGGGACCTACAATGAGCAGTTCTTC. Translation gives CASRVEGTYNEQFF.

The chain links TRBV5-1 to TRBJ1-2, with D uncertain. Germline CDR1 is SGHRS and CDR2 is YFSETQ. V shed 7 bases and J shed 1 base, with 8 bases lying between them. The CDR3 spans 12 residues. The CDR3 spells CASGQSNYGYTF. CDR3 in DNA: TGCGCCAGCGGCCAGAGTAACTATGGCTACACCTTC.

This clonotype was seen ten or more times. The J gene is TRBJ2-1, the V gene TRBV12-3 or TRBV12-4, with 9 bases that match TRBD2. The V segment lost 1 base and the J segment 1 base; nucleotides outside the gene matches: 5. CDR3 length equals 17 residues. This CDR3 reads CASSLVAGDLSYNEQFF. The CDR3 DNA reads TGTGCCAGCAGTTTAGTAGCGGGAGATTTATCCTACAATGAGCAGTTCTTC.

Regarding this clonotype: Sequence at one end of the junction differs from germline and may be a read error. The rearrangement uses TRBV6-2 or TRBV6-3 and TRBJ2-1, with TRBD2 identical over 7 bases. CDR1 is MNHEY, CDR2 SVGEGT, per germline. The CDR3 has 16 residues. The CDR3 loop reads CVSEGFGGGAYNEQFF. The CDR3, as DNA: TGTGTCAGCGAGGGTTTTGGCGGGGGTGCCTACAATGAGCAGTTCTTC.

This clonotype was found many times. This chain connects TRBV7-6 to TRBJ2-3; D is undetermined. Looked up from germline, CDR1 is SGHVS and CDR2 is FNYEAQ. CDR3 length equals 15 residues. Trimming removed 1 base from V and 1 base from J, with 9 bases in between. The CDR3 region has the DNA TGTGCCAGCAGCTTAGGAGGTCAGCGCACAGATACGCAGTATTTT. It is translated as CASSLGGQRTDTQYF. The variable domain in full, completed from reference TRBV7-6 and TRBJ2-3, reads GAGVSQSPRYKVTKRGQDVALRCDPISGHVSLYWYRQALGQGPEFLTYFNYEAQQDKSGLPNDRFSAERPEGSISTLTIQRTEQRDSAMYRCASSLGGQRTDTQYFGPGTRLTVL.

The V and J genes are TRBV5-4 and TRBJ1-1, with TRBD1 as a possible D gene (6 bases). The CDR3 loop spans 14 amino acids. Germline-derived CDR1 and CDR2 are SGHNT and YYREEE (reference sequence). Trimming took 0 bases from V and 5 from J, leaving 11 bases between them. CDR3: CASSLVWGPTEAFF. The CDR3 region has the DNA TGTGCCAGCAGCTTGGTTTGGGGGCCAACTGAAGCTTTCTTT.

This clonotype was seen more than once but under ten times. The chain recombines TRBV4-3 with TRBJ2-7, with TRBD1 matching 9 bases. After removal of 1 base from V and 4 bases from J, the junction contained 11 bases not matched to a gene. This CDR3 spans 17 amino acids. CDR1 is LGHNA, CDR2 YSLEER, per germline. The CDR3: CASSQGSRTGVLYEQYF. CDR3 DNA sequence: TGCGCCAGCAGCCAAGGTTCTCGGACAGGGGTTTTGTACGAGCAGTACTTC.

Ten or more counts support this clonotype. The chain links TRBV5-1 to TRBJ2-1, with TRBD2 identical over 9 bases. The CDR3 covers 16 residues. J gave up 1 base and V 4 bases, and 6 bases lay outside the gene matches. The germline gives CDR1 SGHRS, CDR2 YFSETQ. This CDR3 reads CASSPGTSRSYNEQFF. CDR3 in DNA: TGCGCCAGCAGCCCCGGGACTAGCAGATCCTACAATGAGCAGTTCTTC. The complete variable domain, with remaining parts taken from reference TRBV5-1 and TRBJ2-1, reads KAGVTQTPRYLIKTRGQQVTLSCSPISGHRSVSWYQQTPGQGLQFLFEYFSETQRNKGNFPGRFSGRQFSNSRSEMNVSTLELGDSALYLCASSPGTSRSYNEQFFGPGTRLTVL.

This rearrangement joins TRBV5-1 to TRBJ2-1, with 7 bases identical to TRBD2. The CDR3 contains 18 residues. CDR1 is SGHRS and CDR2 is YFSETQ in the germline V gene. J lost 8 bases, V lost 0 bases, and 17 bases had no gene match. The CDR3 DNA is TGCGCCAGCAGCTTGGACCCGGAGGTGGCGGGAGATTGGTATGAGCAGTTCTTC. Protein sequence: CASSLDPEVAGDWYEQFF. Complete variable domain (other parts from reference TRBV5-1 and TRBJ2-1): KAGVTQTPRYLIKTRGQQVTLSCSPISGHRSVSWYQQTPGQGLQFLFEYFSETQRNKGNFPGRFSGRQFSNSRSEMNVSTLELGDSALYLCASSLDPEVAGDWYEQFFGPGTRLTVL.

This clonotype was observed a few times. The chain has TRBV7-8 and TRBJ2-1; TRBD2 aligns across 7 bases. Trimming cost V 5 bases and J 8 bases; bases outside gene matches: 9. Germline CDR1 and CDR2: SGHVS and FQNEAQ. This CDR3 comprises 14 residues. The CDR3 reads CASSPGRATDEQFF. The CDR3, as DNA: TGTGCCAGCAGCCCGGGGAGGGCCACGGATGAGCAGTTCTTC.

The rearrangement joins TRBV28 to TRBJ1-2; D may be TRBD1 (5 bases). The CDR3 runs to 14 residues. The V end lost 4 bases, the J end lost 8 bases, and 17 bases lay between the germline ends. CDR1 and CDR2 from the germline V gene are MDHEN and SYDVKM. The CDR3 spells CASSWGSGILGYTF. The CDR3 nucleotides are TGTGCCAGCAGTTGGGGGAGCGGGATCTTGGGCTACACCTTC.

This clonotype was recorded a few times. The chain links TRBV12-5 to TRBJ2-1; D is unresolved. There are 13 residues in the CDR3. Trimming shortened V by 3 bases and J by 8 bases, and 11 bases separated the two germline ends. Germline CDR1 is LGHNT and CDR2 is FRNRAP. The CDR3 nucleotides read TGTGCTAGTGGTTTCCCCCTCTATCATGAGCAGTTCTTC. As protein: CASGFPLYHEQFF.

With respect to this clonotype: A read error may account for a junction end that differs from germline. The CDR3 DNA reads as TGCTGTGCTAGGGGGTCACGGGACACCTACACAGATACGCAGTATTTT. Residues: CCARGSRDTYTDTQYF. The chain recombines TRBV20-1 with TRBJ2-3; tentative D call: TRBD1 (6 bases). The CDR3 has 16 residues. The germline gives CDR1 DFQATT, CDR2 SNEGSKA (reference sequence).

Ten or more counts support this clonotype. The gene calls are TRBV4-3 and TRBJ2-1; 11 bases map to TRBD2. Germline CDR1 LGHNA, CDR2 YSLEER. The CDR3 contains 17 residues. The junction had 10 bases not matched to a gene; V was cut back by 0 bases and J by 9 bases. The CDR3 coding sequence is TGCGCCAGCAGCCAAGATGAAGGACTAGCGGGCCCGGGTGAGCAGTTCTTC. Protein sequence: CASSQDEGLAGPGEQFF.

This clonotype was observed a few times. The genes are TRBV14 and TRBJ1-3; D is uncertain. Trimming took 0 bases from V and 4 from J, leaving 13 bases between them. Germline CDR1 SGHDN, CDR2 FVKESK. The CDR3 loop spans 16 amino acids. The DNA of the CDR3 is TGTGCCAGCAGCCAAGATCTGCCCTACGGGGGAAACACCATATATTTT. Amino acids: CASSQDLPYGGNTIYF.

This clonotype was found a few times. This chain uses TRBV12-3 or TRBV12-4 with TRBJ1-1; D might be TRBD1 (5 bases). The CDR3 contains 15 residues. Trimming removed 3 bases at V and 1 base at J, with 12 bases between. CDR3 bases: TGTGCCAGCAGTTTCCTCCAGGGTGAGAACACTGAAGCTTTCTTT. It is translated as CASSFLQGENTEAFF.

V is TRBV15 and J is TRBJ2-2, with D possibly being TRBD2 (6 bases). Deletions cut 1 base from V and 2 bases from J, with 8 bases between. This CDR3 contains 15 residues. The germline CDR1 and CDR2 sequences are LNHNV and YYDKDF (reference sequence). CDR3 residues: CATSRGGDNTGELFF. The CDR3 DNA reads as TGTGCCACCAGCAGAGGGGGGGATAACACCGGGGAGCTGTTTTTT. Combining the CDR3 with reference TRBV15 and TRBJ2-2 gives the whole variable domain DAMVIQNPRYQVTQFGKPVTLSCSQTLNHNVMYWYQQKSSQAPKLLFHYYDKDFNNEADTPDNFQSRRPNTSFCFLDIRSPGLGDTAMYLCATSRGGDNTGELFFGEGSRLTVL.

This clonotype was seen a single time. V and J are TRBV5-4 and TRBJ2-2; D tentatively fits TRBD1 or TRBD2 (6 bases each). Looked up from germline, CDR1 is SGHNT and CDR2 is YYREEE (reference sequence). The CDR3 spans 14 residues. V shed 5 bases and J shed 7 bases, with 15 bases lying between them. CDR3 nucleotide sequence: TGTGCCAGCAGACCGTTGGGGGGCAGCGGGGAGCTGTTTTTT. It encodes CASRPLGGSGELFF.

The rearrangement joins TRBV27 to TRBJ2-7, with 8 positions matching TRBD2. The CDR3 has 15 amino acids. The junction had 14 bases not matched to a gene; V was cut back by 9 bases and J by 4 bases. Germline loops: CDR1 MNHEY, CDR2 SMNVEV (reference sequence). CDR3 in amino acids: CASRMGSGGPYEQYF. DNA of the CDR3: TGTGCCAGTCGAATGGGGAGCGGGGGCCCTTACGAGCAGTACTTC.